This entry describes one T cell receptor beta chain. Germline CDR1 is MNHEY and CDR2 is SMNVEV (reference sequence). This CDR3 has 14 amino acids. The trim removed 3 bases at V and 8 bases at J, leaving 6 bases unmatched. This specimen belongs to a study of blood T cell repertoires in COVID-19. Study summary: Acute and convalescent COVID-19 samples came from the United States, Italy and Spain. In each case, the material was cDNA or gDNA derived from T cells, B-cell-depleted T cells, or PBMCs.

As originally analysed: Using reference gene primer amplification, nucleated cell counts were estimated. Generated by immunoSEQ multiplex PCR, the TCRdb table keeps only in-frame clones and is missing some. V and J calls and clone size are as listed in that table; D and trimming were resolved from the DNA. The sample has 35,000 to 45,000 clones, 70% to 80% seen once. Sequencing was performed on peripheral blood. The receptor's source is a man between 65 and 85 years old with acute or convalescent COVID-19. The chain uses TRBV27 and TRBJ2-1; 8 bases agree with TRBD2. The CDR3: CASSLGSGVDEQFF. The CDR3 DNA reads as TGTGCCAGCAGTTTGGGTAGCGGGGTCGATGAGCAGTTCTTC.